The entry below gives a single T cell receptor (beta chain) sequence along with its context. No antigen is known for it. Sequencing used immunoSEQ multiplex PCR; TCRdb keeps in-frame clones, though not all of them. The data contain about 350,000 clones, about 88% of them seen just once; the ten biggest clones take up 6.4%. Treatment: roughly 20 received Ad26.COV2.S at low or high dose, single or two shots; roughly five received placebo; per-sample allocation not given. Sampling was done on day 63 after the first vaccine or placebo injection. The data are from a study of Ad26.COV2.S vaccination and SARS-CoV-2 variants. General study results and limits: Greater spike-specific TCR breadth was seen in vaccine recipients than in placebo recipients.

V shed 2 bases and J shed 0 bases, with 12 bases lying between them. The CDR3 is 15 amino acids. Germline-derived CDR1 and CDR2 are SGHDT and YYEEEE. The chain is built from TRBV5-6 and TRBJ2-7; D uncertain. This sequence originates from a person between 18 and 65 years old who received the Ad26.COV2.S COVID-19 vaccine or a placebo. The sample consisted of peripheral blood, taken in a trial of Ad26.COV2.S vaccine versus placebo. The CDR3 is CASSFERRSSYEQYF. In nucleotides, the CDR3 is TGTGCCAGCAGCTTTGAGCGTAGGAGCTCCTACGAGCAGTACTTC.